This T cell receptor (beta chain) was recovered during a study of patients and donors after allogeneic stem cell transplantation. MiXCR, run by TCRdb on the RT-PCR reads, gives a single entry per CDR3 protein. The table records around 160,000 distinct CDR3 sequences, around 30% of them present only once. The trim removed 3 bases at V and 0 bases at J, leaving 7 bases unmatched. The CDR3 loop spans 17 amino acids. Germline V gene sequence: CDR1 ENHRY, CDR2 SYGVKD. The TCR comes from a human donor who was either an allogeneic HSCT recipient or a stem cell or donor lymphocyte infusion donor (not recorded which). It is not recorded whose cells these are; they may come from a transplant donor. Source material: blood, either unsorted or a sorted T cell fraction (not recorded which). The chain has TRBV10-3 and TRBJ2-1; 8 nucleotides match TRBD2. CDR3 DNA: TGTGCCATCAGTGAACTAGCGGCCCAGAGCTCCTACAATGAGCAGTTCTTC. Protein product: CAISELAAQSSYNEQFF.